The sequence of this T cell receptor (beta chain) was determined in a study of T cells in Graves' hyperthyroidism and ophthalmopathy (dated by TCRdb to the late 2010s). The study in broad terms: Peripheral blood was sampled at the time of initial diagnosis, prior to any treatment. To identify TCR V-J signatures that set the groups apart, the researchers used a discovery cohort of about a hundred patients, made up of under 50 with Graves' ophthalmopathy and 57 with stable Graves' hyperthyroidism. Prospective prediction of ophthalmopathy was tested in an independent validation cohort consisting of some 18 hyperthyroidism patients and some 15 patients who later progressed to ophthalmopathy. For training and testing, the roughly 100 patients in the discovery cohort were randomly divided in a 7:3 ratio. Thyroid tissue and blood T-cell repertoires from about six Graves' hyperthyroidism patients were also compared in the study. Once sampling was done, hyperthyroidism patients were given methimazole at a starting dose of 30 mg daily, whereas ophthalmopathy patients were given high-dose intravenous methylprednisolone. According to the paper, TCR Vbeta CDR3 sequencing was carried out on approximately 140 peripheral blood samples, which came from under 50 ophthalmopathy, around 74 hyperthyroidism and approximately 17 progressor patients.

The CDR3, from cysteine to phenylalanine, totals 15 residues. The entry retains the CDR3 DNA only, 45 bases that are in frame from base 1. V was cut back by 4 bases and J by 4 bases, leaving a gap of 14 bases between them. From a lookup of the germline V gene (reference sequence), CDR1 and CDR2 are LNHDA and SQIVND. On this clonotype: No cognate antigen has been identified for it. The sample holds no much larger clone one base away, and base qualities are not on file.

Study-level results and caveats: During validation, the model predicted progression to ophthalmopathy a median of around 6 months ahead of onset, with more than 55% sensitivity and more than 72% specificity. Most expanded thyroid clonotypes (frequency above 0.001) were also detected in blood, a finding suggesting that blood repertoires may reflect thyroid immune responses. Ophthalmopathy was separated from stable hyperthyroidism by a 13 V-J signature model, with roughly 88% sensitivity and around 81% specificity obtained in cross-validation and 80%/75% obtained in testing. Sample size was not statistically predetermined, and blinding of investigators to group allocation was not performed.

Ophthalmopathy patients had moderately to severely active disease, with a Clinical Activity Score of 3 or more, a NOSPECS grade of 4 or more, and a disease duration of less than 3 months. Patients with uncontrolled infections, other autoimmune diseases, pregnancy or lactation were excluded. Clinical symptoms, serum thyroxine and TRAb, thyroid ultrasound, and orbital computed tomography formed the basis for the diagnoses. PBMCs were separated from roughly 10 ml of fresh peripheral blood using Ficoll-Paque density gradient centrifugation. Total RNA was extracted with Trizol reagent, and quality was checked on an Agilent 2100 Bioanalyzer. The TCR beta CDR3 regions were amplified from the RNA transcripts. A first-round RT-PCR of the TCR CDR3 used the HTBI primer set with the Qiagen OneStep RT-PCR kit. The libraries were constructed in a second round of multiplex PCR and then size-selected and purified. Libraries were sequenced paired-end with 100 bp reads on an Illumina HiSeq2000. Turning to the authors' computational methods: SOAPnuke was used to process the raw data, throwing out any read that contained adapters or uncalled bases, had a mean Phred below 15, or lacked an exact constant-primer or identifier match. COPE v1.2.5 was used to merge high-quality paired reads, and clonotypes were defined as unique nucleotide sequences. MiTCR v1.1 was used to align the clonotypes against IMGT TRBV, TRBD and TRBJ reference segments. Analysis was restricted to V-J combinations with a frequency above 0.0001, which covered 99.2% of repertoires. The TCS score was defined as F50 (clonal expansion) divided by E x V (chaos), with BLOSUM62-based TCRdist calculated between CDR3 peptides within each V-J. Welch's t-statistics and random forest reduced just over 500 V-J features to roughly 13, which were used in a naive Bayes classifier (R e1071). TCRdb cleaned the public reads at Q25 with fastp, built clones with MiXCR and kept in-frame beta chains. Every distinct CDR3 protein forms one entry, paired with its most common genes and DNA. The V and J calls were not made by the authors but by TCRdb's processing. The sample table records some 350,000 distinct CDR3 sequences; roughly an eighth of these occur just once. The ten top clones hold about a third of the sample.

The sequence derives from a woman in her thirties or forties with Graves' ophthalmopathy. The chain couples TRBV19 to TRBJ2-4, with the D gene uncertain. Sequencing used blood. The nucleotide sequence is TGTGCCAGTAGTAAACCTTGGCTGGGTAAAAACATTCAGTACTTC. Translated, this is CASSKPWLGKNIQYF.